One sample yielded the 3 T cell receptor beta chains listed below, sequenced in a study of cytomegalovirus exposure and HLA in healthy donors. The PCR used 60 Vbeta and 13 Jbeta primers. The method was immunoSEQ multiplex PCR; TCRdb's version includes in-frame clones alone and lacks a portion of them. The repertoire has approximately 180,000 clones, 77% of them found once; the top ten carry 3.7%. Material for sequencing was PBMCs. The receptor source for this set is a woman in her sixties or seventies in good health and CMV-seropositive.

The V and J genes are TRBV30 and TRBJ1-1, with TRBD1 matching 9 bases. V was clipped by 5 bases and J by 6 bases; unmatched bases: 13. The germline V gene encodes CDR1 GTSNPN and CDR2 SVGIG (reference sequence). This CDR3 spans 15 amino acids. CDR3 sequence: CAWDGTGRGEAEAFF. CDR3 sequence (DNA): TGTGCCTGGGACGGGACAGGGCGAGGGGAGGCTGAAGCTTTCTTT.

This clone was picked up one time. This chain joins TRBV11-2 and TRBJ2-7, with TRBD1 identical over 9 bases. Per the germline V gene, CDR1 is SGHAT and CDR2 is FQNNGV. This CDR3 has 14 residues. The trim removed 5 bases at V and 5 bases at J, leaving 7 bases unmatched. CDR3: CASSLTGGGHEQYF. In DNA, the CDR3 is TGTGCCAGCAGCCTTACAGGGGGCGGCCACGAGCAGTACTTC.

This chain uses TRBV5-8 with TRBJ1-4; tentatively, D is TRBD1 (6 bases). V gave up 4 bases and J gave up 8 bases, with 18 bases separating them. The CDR3 extends over 15 amino acids. Germline-derived CDR1 and CDR2 are SGHTS and YDEGEE. DNA of the CDR3: TGTGCCAGCAGCAGAGCAGGGGTGAGAGGCGAAAAACTGTTTTTT. This encodes CASSRAGVRGEKLFF.